These 14 T cell receptor beta chains share one sample of origin, sequenced in a study of response to subunit inactivated influenza vaccine. TCRdb ran MiXCR on the RT-PCR reads and lists one entry per CDR3 protein. The table lists 200,000 to 300,000 distinct CDR3 sequences, 12% of them singletons. The sequences come from non-naive T cells sorted from PBMCs, collected 14 days before vaccination. The receptors stem from a man aged 50 to 60 who received an inactivated influenza vaccine.

This clonotype was observed a handful of times. The J gene is TRBJ1-1, the V gene TRBV21-1. TRBV21-1 is marked as a pseudogene. The CDR3 extends over 15 amino acids. The CDR3 bases are TGTGCCAGCAGCAAAGCGGCAGGTGAAAACACTGAAGCTTTCTTT. The encoded protein is CASSKAAGENTEAFF.

At least ten counts were recorded for this clonotype. The chain's CDR3 is CASSLAGLGQSSYNEQFF. The CDR3 coding sequence is TGTGCCAGCAGCTTAGCGGGTCTCGGACAGAGCTCCTACAATGAGCAGTTCTTC. The rearrangement uses TRBV7-8 and TRBJ2-1; D may be TRBD1 (6 bases). Trimming took off 0 bases at V and 0 bases at J, with 15 bases between the two ends. Germline V gene sequence: CDR1 SGHVS, CDR2 FQNEAQ. The CDR3 runs to 18 residues.

This clonotype showed up just a few times. The chain has TRBV12-3 or TRBV12-4 and TRBJ2-2; D call uncertain. The germline V and J ends were trimmed by 3 bases and 3 bases, with 11 bases remaining between them. This CDR3 is 15 amino acids long. CDR3 in DNA: TGTGCCAGCAGTTTGAGGTCAGACGACACCGGGGAGCTGTTTTTT. Translation: CASSLRSDDTGELFF.

A remark on this clonotype: At one end the junction does not follow the germline gene, possibly because of a read error. The chain joins TRBV24-1 to TRBJ2-2, with 12 bases identical to TRBD2. The CDR3 sequence is 17 residues long. Germline assignment: CDR1 KGHDR and CDR2 SFDVKD. Here the CDR3 DNA reads TGTGCCACCAGTGATCCCCGGACTAGCGGGAACTCCGGGGAGCTGTTTTTT. Its protein product is CATSDPRTSGNSGELFF.

This chain connects TRBV14 to TRBJ2-6; D is unresolved. This CDR3 spans 15 amino acids. Germline V gives CDR1 SGHDN, CDR2 FVKESK. Trimming shortened V by 1 base and J by 2 bases, and 6 bases separated the two germline ends. The CDR3 region has the DNA TGTGCCAGCAGCCAAGCTTTTACTGGGGCCAACGTCCTGACTTTC. This gives the protein CASSQAFTGANVLTF.

This clonotype showed up just a few times. The chain is built from TRBV28 and TRBJ2-7, with 7 nucleotides matching TRBD1. V lost 6 bases and J lost 0; bases outside the gene matches: 2. Germline CDR1 is MDHEN and CDR2 is SYDVKM. This CDR3 contains 13 residues. The CDR3, as DNA: TGTGCCAGCAGCAGGGGGTACTCCTACGAGCAGTACTTC. Encoded protein: CASSRGYSYEQYF.

In this sample, this clonotype turned up many times. J is TRBJ1-1 and V is TRBV15, with 9 bases matching TRBD1. Trimming took 5 bases from V and 5 from J; bases not matched to a gene: 15. CDR1 is LNHNV, CDR2 YYDKDF, per germline (reference sequence). CDR3 length: 17 amino acids. The CDR3 loop reads CATSGPGQGIGETEAFF. The CDR3, as DNA: TGTGCCACCAGCGGGCCGGGACAGGGAATTGGTGAGACTGAAGCTTTCTTT.

The chain is built from TRBV20-1 and TRBJ1-5; D is uncertain. This CDR3 is built from 13 residues. Germline values: CDR1 DFQATT, CDR2 SNEGSKA (reference sequence). The V and J ends lost 5 bases and 4 bases respectively, with 12 bases between them. In nucleotides, the CDR3 is TGCAGTGCTCTGGGCCAATTTAATCAGCCCCAGCATTTT. It yields the protein CSALGQFNQPQHF.

This clonotype came up many times. V usage is TRBV28 and J usage is TRBJ2-7, with D possibly TRBD1 on 5 matching bases. Trimming shortened V by 3 bases and J by 2 bases, and 14 bases separated the two germline ends. Germline CDR1 and CDR2: MDHEN and SYDVKM. The CDR3 contains 15 residues. CDR3: CASSFPGQGTYEQYF. DNA of the CDR3: TGTGCCAGCAGTTTCCCCGGGCAGGGCACCTACGAGCAGTACTTC.

This clonotype was observed a handful of times. V is TRBV12-3 or TRBV12-4 and J is TRBJ1-2; no reliable D call. V dropped 0 bases and J dropped 7 bases, with 12 bases sitting between them. The CDR3 length is 14 residues. The DNA of the CDR3 is TGTGCCAGCAGTTTAGCGTCGTGGGGAATTGGCTACACCTTC. Amino acid sequence: CASSLASWGIGYTF.

This chain links TRBV5-1 with TRBJ2-7, with TRBD2 identical over 7 bases. CDR1 is SGHRS, CDR2 YFSETQ, per germline. This CDR3 comprises 15 residues. Trimming at V came to 4 bases and at J to 0 bases, leaving 7 bases not matched to a gene. CDR3 in amino acids: CASSLTSANSYEQYF. CDR3 DNA sequence: TGCGCCAGCAGCCTTACTAGCGCAAACTCCTACGAGCAGTACTTC. The full variable domain, with the rest looked up from reference TRBV5-1 and TRBJ2-7, is KAGVTQTPRYLIKTRGQQVTLSCSPISGHRSVSWYQQTPGQGLQFLFEYFSETQRNKGNFPGRFSGRQFSNSRSEMNVSTLELGDSALYLCASSLTSANSYEQYFGPGTRLTVT.

This clonotype was observed many times. The chain carries TRBV4-1 and TRBJ2-7; the D gene is possibly TRBD1 (5 bases). With 2 bases removed from V and 2 bases from J, the gap between germline ends came to 16 bases. The V gene's germline CDR1 is MGHRA and CDR2 YSYEKL. This CDR3 has 16 amino acids. CDR3 loop: CASSQHRRNEAYEQYF. The CDR3 nucleotides are TGCGCCAGCAGCCAACACAGGAGAAACGAGGCCTACGAGCAGTACTTC.

This clonotype occurred a few times. This rearrangement joins TRBV28 to TRBJ2-5; a possible D gene is TRBD2 (7 bases). Germline loops: CDR1 MDHEN, CDR2 SYDVKM. The CDR3 contains 20 residues. Trimming shortened V by 5 bases and J by 5 bases, and 33 bases separated the two germline ends. The CDR3 DNA is TGTGCCAGCAGTCCTCTTCGAAAAGGTCGCCCGGGGAGGGGGACGGAGACCCAGTACTTC. Amino acid sequence: CASSPLRKGRPGRGTETQYF.

The V gene is TRBV12-2, the J gene TRBJ2-5; the table's D call, TRBD2, has no DNA check behind it. TRBV12-2 is annotated as a pseudogene. The CDR3 loop spans 18 amino acids. Here the CDR3 DNA reads TGTGCAAGTCGTCTAGGACTAGCGGGGGTTTATTCACAAGAGACCCAGTACTTC. Translated: CASRLGLAGVYSQETQYF.